The clone carrying this TCR beta chain appeared many times. The CDR3 regions of TCR beta were amplified from RNA transcripts. TCR CDR3 regions were first amplified by RT-PCR with HTBI primers. In TCRdb, the multiplex PCR reads were re-called with MiXCR into one record per CDR3 protein. The sample lists fewer than 600,000 distinct CDR3 sequences, about 14% occurring once. The entry originates in a study of T cells in Graves' hyperthyroidism and ophthalmopathy. CDR1 and CDR2 from the germline V gene are SEHNR and FQNEAQ (reference sequence). This CDR3 is 15 amino acids long. Trimming pared 1 base from V and 2 bases from J, leaving 10 bases between.

The sequenced sample was blood. The chain employs TRBV7-9 and TRBJ2-3, with D maybe TRBD1 (5 bases). The origin of this receptor is a woman aged 40 to 50 with Graves' hyperthyroidism. In DNA, the CDR3 is TGTGCCAGCAGCTTAGAGGGGAAATCCACAGATACGCAGTATTTT. Encoded protein: CASSLEGKSTDTQYF.